The rows below give T cell receptor beta chains drawn from one sample of a study of human T cells and chemical hapten exposure. One entry per CDR3 protein results from TCRdb running MiXCR on the RACE reads. This table holds approximately 80,000 distinct CDR3 sequences, 9.5% to 13% found once. The specimen was whole blood, collected in connection with sensitization to the hapten diphenylcyclopropenone (DPC). The receptors were sampled from a woman in her 30s with alopecia areata. Some clones in this sample may be carry-over from other donors' samples. CDR3s include the opening cysteine and the closing phenylalanine or tryptophan. D genes are given only for firm matches. A row's size may be missing; if present it is once, few, many or a size class.

V gene	D gene	J gene	clone size	CDR3 protein	CDR3 DNA
TRBV29-1	NA	TRBJ2-5	many	CSVGGQFSETQYF	TGCAGCGTTGGAGGACAGTTTTCTGAGACCCAGTACTTC
TRBV3-1	NA	TRBJ2-2	NA	CASTRTGELFF	TGTGCCAGCACCCGCACCGGGGAGCTGTTTTTT
TRBV7-2	NA	TRBJ1-2	many	CASSLTSTADYGYTF	TGTGCCAGCAGCTTAACCTCGACAGCGGACTATGGCTACACCTTC
TRBV3-1	NA	TRBJ2-3	NA	CASSHRGRDTQYF	TGTGCCAGCAGCCACCGGGGACGGGATACGCAGTATTTT
TRBV4-3	NA	TRBJ2-7	many	CASSQDWKGVAYEQYF	TGCGCCAGCAGCCAAGATTGGAAAGGGGTAGCCTACGAGCAGTACTTC
TRBV19	TRBD1	TRBJ2-3	many	CASSTGQATTDTQYF	TGTGCCAGTAGTACGGGACAGGCAACCACAGATACGCAGTATTTT
TRBV18	NA	TRBJ2-5	many	CASSQRTQETQYF	TGTGCCAGCTCACAACGTACGCAAGAGACCCAGTACTTC
TRBV10-2	NA	TRBJ2-3	many	CASSELAGYTDTQYF	TGCGCCAGCAGTGAGTTGGCAGGGTACACAGATACGCAGTATTTT
TRBV19	TRBD1	TRBJ2-7	NA	CASSTGTATYEQYF	TGTGCCAGTAGCACCGGGACAGCTACCTACGAGCAGTACTTC
TRBV6-5	NA	TRBJ2-7	many	CASSYYSSSYEQYF	TGTGCCAGCAGTTACTACAGCAGCTCCTACGAGCAGTACTTC
TRBV5-1	NA	TRBJ2-5	NA	CASSQQGSQETQYF	TGCGCCAGCAGCCAACAGGGATCCCAAGAGACCCAGTACTTC
TRBV29-1	NA	TRBJ1-1	many	CSVNGNTEAFF	TGCAGCGTAAACGGGAACACTGAAGCTTTCTTT
TRBV24-1	NA	TRBJ2-3	few	CATSGSPSTDTQYF	TGTGCCACCAGTGGATCCCCTAGCACAGATACGCAGTATTTT
TRBV7-2	NA	TRBJ2-3	once	CASKDRTYTDTQYF	TGTGCCAGCAAGGATAGGACCTACACAGATACGCAGTATTTT
TRBV28	TRBD1	TRBJ1-4	many	CASSAYGTANEKLFF	TGTGCCAGCAGTGCTTACGGGACAGCTAATGAAAAACTGTTTTTT
TRBV21-1	NA	TRBJ1-5	many	CASSNGWSFNQPQHF	TGTGCCAGCAGCAACGGGTGGAGCTTCAATCAGCCCCAGCATTTT
TRBV11-2	NA	TRBJ2-3	NA	CASSLNGGFADTQYF	TGTGCCAGCAGCTTAAATGGTGGTTTCGCAGATACGCAGTATTTT
TRBV7-3	TRBD1	TRBJ2-7	many	CASSKTDRGAGEQYF	TGTGCCAGCAGCAAAACGGACAGGGGAGCGGGGGAGCAGTACTTC
TRBV19	NA	TRBJ1-5	many	CASSIWGEESQPQHF	TGTGCCAGTAGTATCTGGGGCGAGGAGTCTCAGCCCCAGCATTTT
TRBV10-3	NA	TRBJ1-2	many	CAISESGEYGYTF	TGTGCCATCAGTGAGTCAGGGGAGTATGGCTACACCTTC
TRBV6-2/TRBV6-3	TRBD1	TRBJ2-7	NA	CASSSWTGGSYEQYF	TGTGCCAGCAGTTCCTGGACAGGGGGCAGCTACGAGCAGTACTTC
TRBV5-6	TRBD1	TRBJ1-2	many	CASSLGTGRYGYTF	TGTGCCAGCAGCTTGGGGACAGGGAGATATGGCTACACCTTC
TRBV5-4	NA	TRBJ1-2	few	CASSLGGNYGYTF	TGTGCCAGCAGCTTAGGAGGGAACTATGGCTACACCTTC
TRBV7-3	TRBD1	TRBJ2-7	many	CASSPQGQGRDEQYF	TGTGCCAGCAGCCCACAGGGACAGGGTAGAGACGAGCAGTACTTC
TRBV7-9	NA	TRBJ1-1	NA	CASSETEAFF	TGTGCCAGCAGTGAAACTGAAGCTTTCTTT
TRBV11-2	NA	TRBJ2-7	many	CASGGQENYEQYF	TGTGCCAGCGGAGGACAAGAGAACTACGAGCAGTACTTC
TRBV27	TRBD1	TRBJ2-7	many	CASRQGATYEQYF	TGTGCCAGCAGACAGGGGGCCACCTACGAGCAGTACTTC
TRBV6-2/TRBV6-3	NA	TRBJ1-1	few	CASSSGGGMNTEAFF	TGTGCCAGCAGTTCCGGAGGAGGGATGAACACTGAAGCTTTCTTT
TRBV28	NA	TRBJ1-1	many	CASSLSPGWSTEAFF	TGTGCCAGCAGTTTATCGCCGGGTTGGAGCACTGAAGCTTTCTTT
TRBV7-8	NA	TRBJ2-7	NA	CASSLGRSYEQYF	TGTGCCAGCAGTTTGGGACGGAGTTACGAGCAGTACTTC
TRBV5-6	NA	TRBJ1-1	few	CASSLLQGKTFF	TGTGCCAGCAGCTTACTTCAGGGGAAGACTTTCTTT
TRBV4-3	NA	TRBJ2-7	many	CASSQGTGTARYEQYF	TGCGCCAGCAGCCAGGGAACCGGGACTGCAAGATACGAGCAGTACTTC
TRBV11-3	NA	TRBJ2-3	NA	CASSLGGGYSTDTQYF	TGTGCCAGCAGCTTAGGTGGCGGCTACAGCACAGATACGCAGTATTTT
TRBV7-9	NA	TRBJ1-1	many	CASSFDGGITEAFF	TGTGCCAGCAGCTTTGACGGGGGGATCACTGAAGCTTTCTTT
TRBV24-1	NA	TRBJ2-6	many	CATSAGQYRRGANVLTF	TGTGCCACCAGTGCAGGACAGTATAGGAGGGGGGCCAACGTCCTGACTTTC
TRBV28	NA	TRBJ1-2	few	CASGAYGYTF	TGTGCCAGCGGAGCCTATGGCTACACCTTC
TRBV18	TRBD1	TRBJ1-1	many	CASSPFQGGAFF	TGTGCCAGCTCACCTTTTCAGGGGGGAGCTTTCTTT
TRBV29-1	NA	TRBJ2-1	many	CSVEDGSPKQFF	TGCAGCGTTGAAGATGGGTCCCCGAAGCAGTTCTTC
TRBV6-5	TRBD1	TRBJ1-6	NA	CASSRDRAGPLHF	TGTGCCAGCAGCCGAGACAGGGCGGGACCCCTCCACTTT
TRBV28	TRBD1	TRBJ2-5	few	CASSMTGAVAETQYF	TGTGCCAGCAGTATGACAGGGGCGGTAGCAGAGACCCAGTACTTC
TRBV12-3/TRBV12-4	NA	TRBJ2-1	few	CASSSDSQGGYPYNEQFF	TGTGCCAGCAGTTCTGACTCGCAGGGTGGATACCCGTACAATGAGCAGTTCTTC
TRBV5-6	NA	TRBJ1-6	NA	CASSAGGGTNSPLHF	TGTGCCAGCAGCGCGGGAGGCGGAACTAATTCACCCCTCCACTTT
TRBV6-6	NA	TRBJ2-5	few	CASSYGDGERETQYF	TGTGCCAGCAGTTACGGGGACGGGGAGCGGGAGACCCAGTACTTC
TRBV19	NA	TRBJ1-2	many	CASSIAQANYGYTF	TGTGCCAGTAGTATAGCACAGGCTAACTATGGCTACACCTTC
TRBV29-1	NA	TRBJ1-2	NA	CSRDGYTF	TGCAGCAGAGATGGCTACACCTTC
TRBV27	NA	TRBJ1-2	many	CASSPVGGSYGYTF	TGTGCCAGCAGTCCCGTGGGGGGCTCATATGGCTACACCTTC
TRBV20-1	NA	TRBJ1-1	many	CSVPNRTEAFF	TGCAGTGTTCCGAACAGGACTGAAGCTTTCTTT
TRBV20-1	NA	TRBJ1-5	NA	CSAEQGLRQPQHF	TGCAGTGCTGAACAGGGCTTAAGACAGCCCCAGCATTTT
TRBV5-1	NA	TRBJ2-3	many	CASSLEGLARGVDTQYF	TGCGCCAGCAGTTTGGAGGGGTTAGCTCGGGGTGTAGATACGCAGTATTTT
TRBV28	TRBD2	TRBJ2-7	NA	CATRSGGSSYEQYF	TGTGCCACCCGTAGCGGGGGGAGCTCCTACGAGCAGTACTTC
TRBV28	NA	TRBJ2-3	NA	CASMFTTDTQYF	TGTGCCAGCATGTTCACCACAGATACGCAGTATTTT
TRBV6-4	NA	TRBJ1-1	few	CASSDGTEAFF	TGTGCCAGCAGTGACGGGACAGAAGCTTTCTTT
TRBV18	NA	TRBJ2-7	many	CASSKGVGDEQYF	TGTGCCAGCTCAAAAGGGGTCGGTGATGAGCAGTACTTC
TRBV29-1	NA	TRBJ2-7	few	CSVTGANTYEQYF	TGCAGCGTGACCGGGGCCAATACCTACGAGCAGTACTTC
TRBV5-1	TRBD1	TRBJ1-4	NA	CASSLAAGGPEKLFF	TGCGCCAGCAGCTTGGCGGCAGGGGGCCCCGAAAAACTGTTTTTT
TRBV7-5	NA	TRBJ1-1	few	CISVSEALPGGETPEAFF	NA
TRBV7-6	NA	TRBJ2-1	many	CASSFDLGTEQFF	TGTGCCAGCAGCTTCGATTTGGGGACTGAGCAGTTCTTC
TRBV2	NA	TRBJ1-5	few	CASSSWQGAQPQHF	TGTGCCAGCAGTTCGTGGCAGGGCGCGCAGCCCCAGCATTTT
TRBV5-4	TRBD1	TRBJ2-1	many	CASSLGQGAEQFF	TGTGCCAGCAGCTTGGGACAGGGGGCTGAGCAGTTCTTC